The clone carrying this T cell receptor (beta chain) was detected only a few times. Antigen: not known. This entry is derived from a study of cytomegalovirus exposure and HLA in healthy donors. Overall study results and limits: An analysis was carried out at a later point. It showed that HLA-associated TCR beta chains were more clonally expanded than equally common non-associated chains. Sequences of the TCR beta chain were said to predict the HLA-A and HLA-B alleles of most subjects accurately. Differences between HLA loci emerged in a later analysis of TCR association rates, with DRB1 most and HLA-C fewest.

60 Vbeta and 13 Jbeta primers were used in PCR. The assay was immunoSEQ multiplex PCR, and TCRdb's table has in-frame clones only and misses some. The sample has 100,000 to 150,000 clones, about four fifths seen once. Unrecorded immune exposures were likely, despite nominal health at sampling. The sample was PBMCs. The sequence derives from a man aged 18 to 35 in good health and CMV-seronegative.

In DNA form, the CDR3 reads TGCGCCAGCACCCGCCCAGACAGTCCTCTTAGCAATCAGCCCCAGCATTTT. Protein product: CASTRPDSPLSNQPQHF. The rearrangement joins TRBV5-1 to TRBJ1-5; tentative D call: TRBD1 (5 bases). CDR1 SGHRS and CDR2 YFSETQ come from the germline V gene. This CDR3 has 17 residues. With 6 bases removed from V and 0 bases from J, the gap between germline ends came to 19 bases. The full variable domain, in which reference TRBV5-1 and TRBJ1-5 provide the parts outside the CDR3, is KAGVTQTPRYLIKTRGQQVTLSCSPISGHRSVSWYQQTPGQGLQFLFEYFSETQRNKGNFPGRFSGRQFSNSRSEMNVSTLELGDSALYLCASTRPDSPLSNQPQHFGDGTRLSIL.